Listed here are 30 T cell receptor beta chains from one sample, sequenced in a study of beta chain features in type 1 diabetes. No antigen is known for these receptors. Study-wide findings and caveats: Shorter TCRB CDR3s, moderately but significantly so, marked every one of the four CD4+ subsets in Type 1 diabetes patients.

Expressed TCRB transcripts were sequenced, since all the RNA that had been isolated was reverse transcribed. Assay used: immunoSEQ multiplex PCR; TCRdb lists only in-frame clones, some missing. This table holds some 640,000 clones, over 13% found once. The specimen was naive CD4+ T cells from blood. The receptors were sampled from a man younger than 35 with type 1 diabetes.

This clone has just a few counts. DNA of the CDR3: TGCGCCAGCAGCCCTGGGGGGTCGTGGGAGACCCAGTACTTC. Encoded protein: CASSPGGSWETQYF. V gene TRBV5-1 combines with J gene TRBJ2-5, with a possible D match to TRBD2 (6 bases). The germline V gene encodes CDR1 SGHRS and CDR2 YFSETQ. V shed 4 bases and J shed 5 bases, with 15 bases lying between them. This CDR3 has 14 residues.

This clone was counted a few times. The chain carries TRBV30 and TRBJ2-5, with 9 positions matching TRBD2. CDR3 size: 15 residues. Germline CDR1 reads GTSNPN; CDR2 reads SVGIG (reference sequence). J lost 1 base, V lost 2 bases, and 5 bases had no gene match. The CDR3 DNA sequence: TGTGCCTGGAGTAAGCGGGGGGCGCCCCAAGAGACCCAGTACTTC. Its protein is CAWSKRGAPQETQYF. The full variable domain, with the rest looked up from reference TRBV30 and TRBJ2-5, is SQTIHQWPATLVQPVGSPLSLECTVEGTSNPNLYWYRQAAGRGLQLLFYSVGIGQISSEVPQNLSASRPQDRQFILSSKKLLLSDSGFYLCAWSKRGAPQETQYFGPGTRLLVL.

This clone was seen only a few times. The chain carries TRBV11-3 and TRBJ1-1; D is undetermined. This CDR3 has 13 amino acids. Looked up from germline, CDR1 is SGHNT and CDR2 is YENEEA. The germline V and J ends were trimmed by 5 bases and 3 bases, with 10 bases remaining between them. CDR3 nucleotide sequence: TGTGCCAGCAGCCCCAGTTGGGACACTGAAGCTTTCTTT. Its translation: CASSPSWDTEAFF. Combining the CDR3 with reference TRBV11-3 and TRBJ1-1 gives the whole variable domain EAGVVQSPRYKIIEKKQPVAFWCNPISGHNTLYWYLQNLGQGPELLIRYENEEAVDDSQLPKDRFSAERLKGVDSTLKIQPAELGDSAVYLCASSPSWDTEAFFGQGTRLTVV.

This clone was seen a few times. The chain employs TRBV6-1 and TRBJ1-2; D is perhaps TRBD1 (6 bases). Trimming stripped 6 bases from V and 2 bases from J, with 10 bases between. Per germline, CDR1 MNHNS and CDR2 SASEGT. There are 13 residues in the CDR3. The CDR3 reads CASRSGTNYGYTF. Here the CDR3 DNA reads TGTGCCAGCAGATCAGGGACAAACTATGGCTACACCTTC.

This chain uses TRBV25-1 with TRBJ2-7, with D possibly being TRBD1 (5 bases). Per germline, CDR1 MGHDK and CDR2 SYGVNS. Trimming stripped 9 bases from V and 6 bases from J, with 12 bases between. The CDR3 loop spans 11 amino acids. The chain's CDR3 is CARSGWSEQYF. CDR3 coding DNA: TGTGCCAGGTCAGGGTGGAGCGAGCAGTACTTC.

There are a few counts of this clone. The rearrangement uses TRBV27 and TRBJ1-5, with 9 positions matching TRBD1. Germline loops: CDR1 MNHEY, CDR2 SMNVEV (reference sequence). CDR3 length: 15 amino acids. V dropped 4 bases and J dropped 4; count of bases not matched to a gene: 5. CDR3 nucleotide sequence: TGTGCCAGCAGTTACAGGGGGCGCGGGAATCAGCCCCAGCATTTT. Translation: CASSYRGRGNQPQHF.

This clone was observed a few times. This sequence joins TRBV7-9 and TRBJ2-1; the D gene is possibly TRBD2 (7 bases). V gave up 4 bases and J gave up 5 bases, with 15 bases separating them. CDR1 is SEHNR and CDR2 is FQNEAQ in the germline V gene (reference sequence). The CDR3 runs 15 residues. CDR3 sequence (DNA): TGTGCCAGCAGCTGGCAGGGGAGCGGGGACAATGAGCAGTTCTTC. It codes for CASSWQGSGDNEQFF. The full variable domain, in which reference TRBV7-9 and TRBJ2-1 provide the parts outside the CDR3, is DTGVSQNPRHKITKRGQNVTFRCDPISEHNRLYWYRQTLGQGPEFLTYFQNEAQLEKSRLLSDRFSAERPKGSFSTLEIQRTEQGDSAMYLCASSWQGSGDNEQFFGPGTRLTVL.

This chain links TRBV28 with TRBJ1-4, with TRBD1 as a possible D gene (6 bases). CDR3 size: 18 residues. Germline CDR1 reads MDHEN; CDR2 reads SYDVKM. Between the trimmed V and J ends, which lost 9 bases and 5 bases, there was a span of 28 bases. The CDR3 DNA follows: TGTGCCAGTGCGACCGGTCGGGGGCCCGTGGCCTTGAATGAAAAACTGTTTTTT. Protein product: CASATGRGPVALNEKLFF.

This clone was seen a few times. The V gene is TRBV6-5, the J gene TRBJ1-2; unclear D gene. There are 15 residues in the CDR3. V was shortened by 0 bases and J by 5 bases, with 13 bases between the two germline ends. CDR1 MNHEY and CDR2 SVGAGI come from the germline V gene. The CDR3 coding sequence is TGTGCCAGCAGTTACTCGAGCTCGGGTTCATATGGCTACACCTTC. Amino acid sequence: CASSYSSSGSYGYTF.

This chain joins TRBV15 and TRBJ1-5; tentatively, D is TRBD1 (5 bases). This CDR3 has 17 amino acids. Germline V lookup: CDR1 LNHNV, CDR2 YYDKDF (reference sequence). The germline V and J ends were trimmed by 0 bases and 2 bases, with 14 bases remaining between them. This chain's CDR3 is CATSRDWQGGRNQPQHF. The CDR3 DNA is TGTGCCACCAGCAGAGATTGGCAGGGTGGTCGCAATCAGCCCCAGCATTTT.

This clone was counted between two and nine times. The genes are TRBV30 and TRBJ1-2; perhaps TRBD1 as D (5 bases). This CDR3 has 12 amino acids. V shed 5 bases and J shed 8 bases, with 15 bases lying between them. The germline V gene has CDR1 GTSNPN and CDR2 SVGIG (reference sequence). The CDR3, as DNA: TGTGCCTGGTCGACAGCCGCCCAGGGCTACACCTTC. Translation gives CAWSTAAQGYTF.

The chain has TRBV7-2 and TRBJ2-2; D possibly corresponds to TRBD2 (5 bases). From germline, CDR1 is SGHTA and CDR2 FQGNSA. This CDR3 is built from 14 residues. V gave up 4 bases and J gave up 5 bases, with 11 bases separating them. For the CDR3, the DNA is TGTGCCAGCAGCTCACAGCGGAGTACCGGGGAGCTGTTTTTT. Its translation is CASSSQRSTGELFF.

CDR3 bases: TGTGCCAGCAGCGTAGGGGGCGGCGGGACAGAATATGAAAAACTGTTTTTT. Translation gives CASSVGGGGTEYEKLFF. This chain uses TRBV9 with TRBJ1-4; 7 nucleotides match TRBD1. Trimming at V came to 0 bases and at J to 6 bases, leaving 11 bases not matched to a gene. The germline gives CDR1 SGDLS, CDR2 YYNGEE. This CDR3 is built from 17 residues. The whole variable domain, remainder taken from reference TRBV9 and TRBJ1-4, is DSGVTQTPKHLITATGQRVTLRCSPRSGDLSVYWYQQSLDQGLQFLIQYYNGEERAKGNILERFSAQQFPDLHSELNLSSLELGDSALYFCASSVGGGGTEYEKLFFGSGTQLSVL.

This clone was observed a few times. V usage is TRBV14 and J usage is TRBJ2-7; no clear D. CDR1 and CDR2 (germline): SGHDN, FVKESK. V lost 4 bases and J lost 6, with 10 bases in between. The CDR3 loop spans 12 amino acids. Here the CDR3 reads CASSRRKLEQYF. In DNA, the CDR3 is TGTGCCAGCAGCCGAAGAAAACTCGAGCAGTACTTC.

This clone was detected a few times. The V gene is TRBV5-4, the J gene TRBJ2-1; D ambiguous. The CDR3 has 15 residues. V lost 4 bases and J lost 2, with 13 bases in between. Germline CDR1 is SGHNT and CDR2 is YYREEE (reference sequence). The CDR3 nucleotides read TGTGCCAGCAGCCCCTCCACACTCACCTACAATGAGCAGTTCTTC. This codes for CASSPSTLTYNEQFF.

This clone was observed a few times. V and J are TRBV28 and TRBJ1-6; D not certain. Germline assignment: CDR1 MDHEN and CDR2 SYDVKM. The CDR3 extends over 16 amino acids. Trimming pared 6 bases from V and 5 bases from J, leaving 17 bases between. The CDR3 here is CASRRMIGPHNSPLHF. For the CDR3, the DNA is TGTGCCAGCAGACGGATGATCGGACCCCATAATTCACCCCTCCACTTT.

The J gene is TRBJ2-2, the V gene TRBV7-2; the D is unclear. The CDR3 extends over 14 amino acids. Germline V lookup: CDR1 SGHTA, CDR2 FQGNSA. The germline V and J ends were trimmed by 1 base and 6 bases, with 9 bases remaining between them. The CDR3 here is CASSLVGEAGELFF. CDR3 nucleotide sequence: TGTGCCAGCAGCTTAGTAGGCGAGGCCGGGGAGCTGTTTTTT. Filled out from reference TRBV7-2 and TRBJ2-2, the complete variable domain reads GAGVSQSPSNKVTEKGKDVELRCDPISGHTALYWYRQSLGQGLEFLIYFQGNSAPDKSGLPSDRFSAERTGGSVSTLTIQRTQQEDSAVYLCASSLVGEAGELFFGEGSRLTVL.

The chain carries TRBV9 and TRBJ1-3, with D uncertain. This CDR3 is built from 16 residues. CDR1 and CDR2 (germline): SGDLS, YYNGEE. Between the trimmed V and J ends, which lost 0 bases and 0 bases, there was a span of 10 bases. CDR3 sequence (DNA): TGTGCCAGCAGCGTAGGTCCTCGGGGCTCTGGAAACACCATATATTTT. Encoded protein: CASSVGPRGSGNTIYF. Variable domain in full (rest from reference TRBV9 and TRBJ1-3): DSGVTQTPKHLITATGQRVTLRCSPRSGDLSVYWYQQSLDQGLQFLIQYYNGEERAKGNILERFSAQQFPDLHSELNLSSLELGDSALYFCASSVGPRGSGNTIYFGEGSWLTVV.

This clone was detected only a few times. The genes are TRBV15 and TRBJ2-2, with D possibly being TRBD2 (5 bases). CDR3 length equals 13 residues. V lost 3 bases and J 6 bases, leaving 8 bases between the germline ends. Germline V CDR1 and CDR2: LNHNV, YYDKDF (reference sequence). The CDR3 region has the DNA TGTGCCACCAGCAGGGGAGCCCCCGGGGAGCTGTTTTTT. This encodes CATSRGAPGELFF.

The sample holds a few counts of this clone. The V and J genes are TRBV30 and TRBJ1-2; no clear D. V was clipped by 2 bases and J by 8 bases, with 9 bases between them. CDR3 length: 11 amino acids. Germline V gives CDR1 GTSNPN, CDR2 SVGIG (reference sequence). The CDR3 DNA follows: TGTGCCTGGAGTCTCGATGGGGGCTACACCTTC. Encoded protein: CAWSLDGGYTF.

The J gene is TRBJ2-1, the V gene TRBV7-9; 9 bases match TRBD1. CDR3 size: 16 residues. Trimming took 5 bases from V and 3 from J; bases not matched to a gene: 8. Germline V CDR1 and CDR2: SEHNR, FQNEAQ (reference sequence). CDR3 sequence (DNA): TGTGCCAGCAGCCGAACCGGGACAGGGCACTACAATGAGCAGTTCTTC. This encodes CASSRTGTGHYNEQFF.

This clone has a handful of counts. Other DNA sequences from this sample encode an identical CDR3 as well. The chain is built from TRBV25-1 and TRBJ2-3, with D hard to call. CDR1 is MGHDK, CDR2 SYGVNS, per germline. V was pared by 5 bases and J by 2 bases, with 5 bases between. The CDR3 contains 12 residues. The CDR3, as DNA: TGTGCCAGCAGTCCCTACACAGATACGCAGTATTTT. It encodes CASSPYTDTQYF. Together with reference TRBV25-1 and TRBJ2-3, the CDR3 gives the full variable domain: EADIYQTPRYLVIGTGKKITLECSQTMGHDKMYWYQQDPGMELHLIHYSYGVNSTEKGDLSSESTVSRIRTEHFPLTLESARPSHTSQYLCASSPYTDTQYFGPGTRLTVL.

This clone has just a few counts. The rearrangement joins TRBV7-2 to TRBJ2-3; D might be TRBD2 (5 bases). The germline CDR1 and CDR2 sequences are SGHTA and FQGNSA. The CDR3 contains 14 residues. V gave up 0 bases and J gave up 7 bases, with 11 bases separating them. CDR3 in DNA: TGTGCCAGCAGCTTAGCCCCGGGGAGAAATACGCAGTATTTT. Its translation: CASSLAPGRNTQYF.

The chain employs TRBV6-1 and TRBJ2-5; D is unclear. The CDR3 sequence is 15 residues long. V lost 6 bases to trimming and J lost 5 bases, with 19 bases between them. Germline values: CDR1 MNHNS, CDR2 SASEGT. The CDR3 sequence is CASRRKVTIGETQYF. The CDR3, as DNA: TGTGCCAGCAGGCGCAAAGTCACGATCGGGGAGACCCAGTACTTC.

V and J are TRBV2 and TRBJ2-4; the match to TRBD2 covers 7 bases. With V trimmed by 7 bases and J by 3 bases, 3 bases remained unmatched. Germline V gene sequence: CDR1 SNHLY, CDR2 FYNNEI. The CDR3 is made up of 13 amino acids. CDR3 DNA sequence: TGTGCCAGCACCCGGGAGGACAAAAACATTCAGTACTTC. Protein product: CASTREDKNIQYF.

This clone was observed a handful of times. The chain joins TRBV30 to TRBJ1-2; D ambiguous. The CDR3 totals 13 residues. Trimming removed 5 bases from V and 4 bases from J, with 14 bases in between. Germline-derived CDR1 and CDR2 are GTSNPN and SVGIG (reference sequence). Here the CDR3 reads CAWSKDGLYGYTF. The CDR3 nucleotides are TGTGCCTGGTCCAAGGATGGCCTCTATGGCTACACCTTC.

The V gene is TRBV2, the J gene TRBJ2-3, with D hard to call. From germline, CDR1 is SNHLY and CDR2 FYNNEI. The V and J ends lost 7 bases and 3 bases respectively, with 14 bases between them. The CDR3 is made up of 14 amino acids. CDR3 nucleotide sequence: TGTGCCAGCAACGGTGTATTATTAACAGATACGCAGTATTTT. It codes for CASNGVLLTDTQYF. Full variable domain (outside the CDR3, taken from reference TRBV2 and TRBJ2-3): EPEVTQTPSHQVTQMGQEVILRCVPISNHLYFYWYRQILGQKVEFLVSFYNNEISEKSEIFDDQFSVERPDGSNFTLKIRSTKLEDSAMYFCASNGVLLTDTQYFGPGTRLTVL.

A word on this clone: In the same sample, other DNA sequences code for this CDR3. The CDR3: CAWSASYEQYF. The CDR3 region has the DNA TGTGCCTGGAGTGCCAGCTACGAGCAGTACTTC. The chain combines TRBV30 with TRBJ2-7, with unresolved D. There are 11 residues in the CDR3. The germline V gene has CDR1 GTSNPN and CDR2 SVGIG (reference sequence). V was shortened by 1 base and J by 3 bases, with 4 bases between the two germline ends.

This chain links TRBV30 with TRBJ2-3; TRBD2 might be the D (6 bases). V lost 5 bases to trimming and J lost 5 bases, with 17 bases between them. The CDR3 spans 14 residues. Germline CDR1 is GTSNPN and CDR2 is SVGIG (reference sequence). The CDR3 here is CAWHNGREIDTQYF. Here the CDR3 DNA reads TGTGCCTGGCACAACGGGAGAGAGATAGATACGCAGTATTTT.

This clone was detected only a few times. This rearrangement joins TRBV28 to TRBJ2-1; D may be TRBD1 (6 bases). The V end was cut by 8 bases, the J end by 10 bases, with 15 bases between. Germline V gene sequence: CDR1 MDHEN, CDR2 SYDVKM. The CDR3 is 12 amino acids. The CDR3 loop reads CASVQGYTEQFF. The CDR3 DNA reads TGTGCCAGCGTACAGGGATATACGGAGCAGTTCTTC.